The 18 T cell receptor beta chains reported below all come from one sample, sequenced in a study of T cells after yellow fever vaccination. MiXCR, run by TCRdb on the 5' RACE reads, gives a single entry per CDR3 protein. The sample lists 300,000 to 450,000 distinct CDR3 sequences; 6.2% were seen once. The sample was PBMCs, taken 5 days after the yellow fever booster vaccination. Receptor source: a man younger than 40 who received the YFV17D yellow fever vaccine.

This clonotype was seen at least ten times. The CDR3 sequence: CASSLAGDPGYTF. The CDR3 region has the DNA TGTGCCAGCAGCTTAGCGGGGGACCCTGGCTACACCTTC. This rearrangement joins TRBV7-2 to TRBJ1-2, with D maybe TRBD1 (5 bases). The CDR3 sequence is 13 residues long. The germline V gene encodes CDR1 SGHTA and CDR2 FQGNSA. The ends were cut back, 0 bases at V and 7 bases at J, with 9 bases in the middle.

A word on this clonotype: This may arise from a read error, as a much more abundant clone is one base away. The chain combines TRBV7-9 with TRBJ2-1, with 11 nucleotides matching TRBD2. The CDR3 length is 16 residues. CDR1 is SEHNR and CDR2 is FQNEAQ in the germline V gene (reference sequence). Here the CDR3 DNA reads TGTGCCAGCAGCTTATCCGGACTAGCGGGTCGCAATGAGCCGTTCTTC. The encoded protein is CASSLSGLAGRNEPFF.

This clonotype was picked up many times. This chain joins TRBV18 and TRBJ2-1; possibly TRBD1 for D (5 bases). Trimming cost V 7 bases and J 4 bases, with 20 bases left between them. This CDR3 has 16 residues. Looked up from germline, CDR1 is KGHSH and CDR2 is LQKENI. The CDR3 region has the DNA TGTGCCAGCTTTAGACAGTTTGGTCCCACATACAATGAGCAGTTCTTC. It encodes CASFRQFGPTYNEQFF.

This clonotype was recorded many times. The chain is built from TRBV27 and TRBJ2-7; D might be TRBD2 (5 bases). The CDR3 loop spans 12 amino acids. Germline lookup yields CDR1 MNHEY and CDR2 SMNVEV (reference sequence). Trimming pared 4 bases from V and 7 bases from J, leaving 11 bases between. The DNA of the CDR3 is TGTGCCAGCAGTTCGCCCCCGGGGGAGCAGTACTTC. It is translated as CASSSPPGEQYF.

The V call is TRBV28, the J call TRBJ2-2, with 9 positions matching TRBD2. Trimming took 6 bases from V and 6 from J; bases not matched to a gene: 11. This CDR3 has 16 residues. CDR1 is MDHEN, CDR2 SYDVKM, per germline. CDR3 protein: CASSQPGAGGAGELFF. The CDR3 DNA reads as TGTGCCAGCAGCCAACCTGGAGCGGGAGGAGCCGGGGAGCTGTTTTTT.

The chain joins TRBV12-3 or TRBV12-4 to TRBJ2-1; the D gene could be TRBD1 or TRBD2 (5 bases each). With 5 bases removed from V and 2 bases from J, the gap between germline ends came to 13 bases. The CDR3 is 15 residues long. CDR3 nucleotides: TGTGCCAGCAGTGGGGCGGGCGGAACCTACAATGAGCAGTTCTTC. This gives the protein CASSGAGGTYNEQFF.

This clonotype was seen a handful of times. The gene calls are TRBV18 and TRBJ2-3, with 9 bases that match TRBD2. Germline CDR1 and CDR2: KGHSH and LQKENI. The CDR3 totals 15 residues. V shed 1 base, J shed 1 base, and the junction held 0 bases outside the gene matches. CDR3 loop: CASSPLAGGTDTQYF. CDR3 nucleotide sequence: TGTGCCAGCTCACCACTAGCGGGGGGCACAGATACGCAGTATTTT.

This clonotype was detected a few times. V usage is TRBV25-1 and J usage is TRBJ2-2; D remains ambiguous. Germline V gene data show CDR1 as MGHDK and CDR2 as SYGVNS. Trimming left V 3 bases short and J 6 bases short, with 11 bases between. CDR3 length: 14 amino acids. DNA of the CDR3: TGTGCCAGCAGTGAGTTAGGGCCAGCCGGGGAGCTGTTTTTT. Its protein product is CASSELGPAGELFF. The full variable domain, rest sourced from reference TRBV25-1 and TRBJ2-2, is EADIYQTPRYLVIGTGKKITLECSQTMGHDKMYWYQQDPGMELHLIHYSYGVNSTEKGDLSSESTVSRIRTEHFPLTLESARPSHTSQYLCASSELGPAGELFFGEGSRLTVL.

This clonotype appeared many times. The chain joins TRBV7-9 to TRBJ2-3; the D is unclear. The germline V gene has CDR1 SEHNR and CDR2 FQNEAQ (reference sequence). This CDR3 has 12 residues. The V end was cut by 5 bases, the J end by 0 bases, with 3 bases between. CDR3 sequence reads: CASSISTDTQYF. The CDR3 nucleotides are TGTGCCAGCAGCATCAGCACAGATACGCAGTATTTT.

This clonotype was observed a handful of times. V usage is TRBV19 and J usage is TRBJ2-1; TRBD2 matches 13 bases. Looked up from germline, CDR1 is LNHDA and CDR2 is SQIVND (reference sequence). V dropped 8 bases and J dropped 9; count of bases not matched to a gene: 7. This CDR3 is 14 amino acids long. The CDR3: CASGKLAGGSEQFF. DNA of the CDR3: TGTGCCAGTGGAAAACTAGCGGGAGGGTCTGAGCAGTTCTTC.

DNA for the CDR3: TGTGCCACCAAACCGGGACTGCTGAACACTGAAGCTTTCTTT. The encoded protein is CATKPGLLNTEAFF. This chain joins TRBV13 and TRBJ1-1; D may be TRBD1 (5 bases). The germline CDR1 and CDR2 sequences are PRHDT and FYEKMQ (reference sequence). The CDR3 length is 14 residues. Trimming removed 10 bases at V and 0 bases at J, with 15 bases between.

CDR3 nucleotide sequence: TGCGCCAGCAGCCAGGGCCGCAGGGATACGCAGTATTTT. This gives the protein CASSQGRRDTQYF. The chain joins TRBV5-1 to TRBJ2-3; a weak D match, TRBD1 (5 bases). V lost 4 bases and J lost 6, with 12 bases in between. CDR3 size: 13 residues. CDR1 is SGHRS and CDR2 is YFSETQ in the germline V gene.

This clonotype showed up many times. The CDR3 region is CASSPLGSGNQETQYF. CDR3 nucleotide sequence: TGTGCCAGCAGCCCCCTGGGTAGCGGGAACCAAGAGACCCAGTACTTC. This chain joins TRBV14 and TRBJ2-5; 8 positions match TRBD2. Germline trimming cut 4 bases from V and 0 bases from J; bases unmatched to any gene: 7. The germline V gene encodes CDR1 SGHDN and CDR2 FVKESK. The CDR3 is 16 amino acids.

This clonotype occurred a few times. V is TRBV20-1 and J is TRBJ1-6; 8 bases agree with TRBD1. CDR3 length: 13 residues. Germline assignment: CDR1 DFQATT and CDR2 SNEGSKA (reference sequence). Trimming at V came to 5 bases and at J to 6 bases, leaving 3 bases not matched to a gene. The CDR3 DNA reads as TGCAGTGCTTTACAGGGGGTTAATTCACCCCTCCACTTT. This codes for CSALQGVNSPLHF.

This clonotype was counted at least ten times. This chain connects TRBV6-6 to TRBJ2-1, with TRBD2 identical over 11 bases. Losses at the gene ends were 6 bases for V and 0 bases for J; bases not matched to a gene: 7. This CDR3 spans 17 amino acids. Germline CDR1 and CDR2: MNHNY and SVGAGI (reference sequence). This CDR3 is CASRFGTSGLSYNEQFF. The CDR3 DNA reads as TGTGCCAGCAGATTCGGGACTAGCGGACTCTCCTACAATGAGCAGTTCTTC.

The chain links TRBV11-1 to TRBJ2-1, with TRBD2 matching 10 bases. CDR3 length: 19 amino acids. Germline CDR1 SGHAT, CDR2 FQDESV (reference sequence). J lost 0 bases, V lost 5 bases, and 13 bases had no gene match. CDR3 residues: CASSPHRLAGDSSYNEQFF. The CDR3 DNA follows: TGTGCCAGCAGCCCCCACCGGCTAGCGGGAGACAGCTCCTACAATGAGCAGTTCTTC.

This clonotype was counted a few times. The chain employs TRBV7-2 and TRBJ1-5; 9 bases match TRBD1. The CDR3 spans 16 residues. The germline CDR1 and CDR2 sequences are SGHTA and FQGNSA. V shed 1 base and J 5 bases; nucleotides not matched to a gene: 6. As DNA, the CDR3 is TGTGCCAGCAGCTTAGGGACAGGGGTGAACCATCAGCCCCAGCATTTT. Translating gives CASSLGTGVNHQPQHF. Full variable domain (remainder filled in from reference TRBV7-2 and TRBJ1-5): GAGVSQSPSNKVTEKGKDVELRCDPISGHTALYWYRQSLGQGLEFLIYFQGNSAPDKSGLPSDRFSAERTGGSVSTLTIQRTQQEDSAVYLCASSLGTGVNHQPQHFGDGTRLSIL.

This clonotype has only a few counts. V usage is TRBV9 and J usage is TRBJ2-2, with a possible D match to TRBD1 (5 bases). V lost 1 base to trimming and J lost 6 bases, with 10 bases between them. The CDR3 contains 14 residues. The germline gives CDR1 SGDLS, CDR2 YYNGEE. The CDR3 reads CASSVTQGSGELFF. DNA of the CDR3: TGTGCCAGCAGCGTAACTCAGGGTTCCGGGGAGCTGTTTTTT.